These T cell receptor beta chains were read from a single sample in a study of T-cell reconstitution after alpha-beta-depleted transplantation in children. TCRdb passed the PCR reads through MiXCR, listing each CDR3 protein once. The table records some 400,000 distinct CDR3 sequences, approximately 20% of them present only once. Here the sequenced sample was PBMCs from the stem cell graft donor, taken from the stem cell graft. These receptors all come from a human donor who donated a stem cell graft to a child with acute myeloid leukemia. CDR3s leave out the opening cysteine and the closing phenylalanine or tryptophan. D genes are given only for firm matches.

>TRBD2|TRBV5-4|TRBJ2-5
ASRTTSGSHETQY
>-|TRBV19|TRBJ2-2
ASSIQRYTGELF
>TRBD2|TRBV12-3/TRBV12-4|TRBJ2-7
ASAIAGAWYEQY
>TRBD1|TRBV5-1|TRBJ2-1
ASSWRGQGADNEQF
>-|TRBV7-2|TRBJ2-1
ASSSLGVAQF
>-|TRBV28|TRBJ2-3
ASSSPHYLDTQY
>TRBD1|TRBV5-1|TRBJ2-7
ASSSYSGTGGGEQY
>-|TRBV12-3/TRBV12-4|TRBJ1-5
ASSLQVSNQPQH
>-|TRBV12-3/TRBV12-4|TRBJ2-7
ASSSPRAGRSLYEQY
>TRBD2|TRBV5-1|TRBJ2-1
ASALAGGPYNEQF
>TRBD1|TRBV25-1|TRBJ2-1
ASSDGQTGRDTHNEQF
>-|TRBV20-1|TRBJ2-5
SARDPGGVETQY
>-|TRBV12-3/TRBV12-4|TRBJ2-3
ASIPRDTDTQY
>-|TRBV7-3|TRBJ2-7
ASSLNRLGEQY
>-|TRBV5-1|TRBJ2-2
ASSFRTGELF
>-|TRBV20-1|TRBJ2-3
SARISTDTQY
>-|TRBV5-1|TRBJ2-1
ASRQSGEQF
>TRBD2|TRBV12-3/TRBV12-4|TRBJ2-1
ASRGAGGSSYNEQF
>-|TRBV11-2|TRBJ2-4
ASSHRVVDIQY
>TRBD2|TRBV7-9|TRBJ2-3
ASSKLAGADTQY
>-|TRBV7-3|TRBJ1-2
ASTPHRDKGYT
>-|TRBV20-1|TRBJ2-1
SRGDYHSYNEQF
>-|TRBV20-1|TRBJ2-2
SALSSQTGELF
>-|TRBV6-1|TRBJ1-2
ASRPGFNYGYT
>TRBD1|TRBV15|TRBJ2-1
ATSREGTGALDEQF
>TRBD2|TRBV6-1|TRBJ2-1
ASSRQGDLAGGRYNEQF
>-|TRBV25-1|TRBJ2-1
ASSEGEQF
>TRBD1|TRBV12-3/TRBV12-4|TRBJ2-1
ASSSRTGGPYNEQF
>TRBD2|TRBV12-3/TRBV12-4|TRBJ2-1
ASSPSGRARDEQF
>-|TRBV6-9|TRBJ1-1
ASSYRITQGKKAEAF
>-|TRBV4-2|TRBJ2-5
ASSQDRRGSAQY
>-|TRBV7-3|TRBJ2-2
ASSLLGESTGELF
>-|TRBV7-2|TRBJ2-1
ASSLGGSGYNEQF